This T cell receptor beta chain was recovered during a study of blood T cell repertoires in COVID-19. The germline gives CDR1 LNHDA, CDR2 SQIVND (reference sequence). The CDR3 spans 10 residues. V gave up 9 bases and J gave up 6 bases; unmatched junction bases: 1. Clones were sequenced by immunoSEQ multiplex PCR, and TCRdb holds only the in-frame ones, with some missing. The table includes 130,000 to 150,000 clones, 80% to 90% detected once. The receptor was isolated from a woman aged 60-75 years with COVID-19, enrolled during active disease. Input material: peripheral blood. This chain connects TRBV19 to TRBJ2-7; 8 nucleotides match TRBD1. The DNA of the CDR3 is TGTGCCAGGGGGACAGGCGAGCAGTACTTC. Residues: CARGTGEQYF.